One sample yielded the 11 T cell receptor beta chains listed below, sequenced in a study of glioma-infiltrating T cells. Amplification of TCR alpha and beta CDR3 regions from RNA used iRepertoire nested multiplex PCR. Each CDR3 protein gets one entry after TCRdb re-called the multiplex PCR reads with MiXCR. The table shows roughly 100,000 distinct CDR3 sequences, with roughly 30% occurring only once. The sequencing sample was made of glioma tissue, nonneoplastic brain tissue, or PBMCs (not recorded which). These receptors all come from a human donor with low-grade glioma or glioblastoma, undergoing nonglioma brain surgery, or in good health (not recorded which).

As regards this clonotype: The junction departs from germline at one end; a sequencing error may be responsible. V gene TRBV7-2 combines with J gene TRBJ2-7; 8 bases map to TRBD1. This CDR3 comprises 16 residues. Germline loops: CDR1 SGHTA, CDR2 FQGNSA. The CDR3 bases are TGTGCCAGCAGCCGGCCTTCCGGGACAGGACCTCGAGAGCAGAACTTC. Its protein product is CASSRPSGTGPREQNF.

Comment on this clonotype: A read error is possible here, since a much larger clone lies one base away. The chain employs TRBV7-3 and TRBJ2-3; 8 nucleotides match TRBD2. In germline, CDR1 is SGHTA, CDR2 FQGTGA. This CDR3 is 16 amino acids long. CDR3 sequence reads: CATSPRPGGRTDTQYF. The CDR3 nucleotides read TGTGCCACCAGCCCCAGACCGGGGGGGAGGACAGATACGCAGTATTTT.

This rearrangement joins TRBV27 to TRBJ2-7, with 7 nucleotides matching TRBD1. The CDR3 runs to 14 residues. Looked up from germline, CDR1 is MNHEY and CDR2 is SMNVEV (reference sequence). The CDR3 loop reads CVSSQNRDSPEQYF. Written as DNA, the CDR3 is TGTGTTAGCAGTCAAAACCGGGACAGTCCCGAGCAGTACTTC.

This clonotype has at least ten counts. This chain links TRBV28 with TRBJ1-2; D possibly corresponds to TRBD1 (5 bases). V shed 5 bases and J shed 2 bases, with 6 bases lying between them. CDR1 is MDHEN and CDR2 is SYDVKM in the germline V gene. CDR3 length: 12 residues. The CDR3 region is CASSAGNYGYTF. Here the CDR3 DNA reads TGTGCCAGCAGTGCAGGGAACTATGGCTACACCTTC.

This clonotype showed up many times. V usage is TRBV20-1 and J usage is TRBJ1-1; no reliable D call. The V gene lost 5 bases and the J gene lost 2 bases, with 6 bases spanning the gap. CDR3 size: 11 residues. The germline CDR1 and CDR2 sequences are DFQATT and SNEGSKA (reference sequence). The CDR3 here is CSAPTNTEAFF. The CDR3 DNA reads TGCAGTGCTCCAACAAACACTGAAGCTTTCTTT.

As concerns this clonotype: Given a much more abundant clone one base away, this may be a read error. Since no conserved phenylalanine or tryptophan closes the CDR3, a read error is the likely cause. The CDR3 spells CASRVNQPQHL. Written as DNA, the CDR3 is TGTGCCAGCCGCGTCAATCAGCCCCAGCATCTT. The chain carries TRBV19 and TRBJ1-5; no reliable D call. CDR1 is LNHDA and CDR2 is SQIVND in the germline V gene (reference sequence). V was cut by 9 bases and J by 3 bases, with 6 bases left in between. The CDR3 consists of 11 residues.

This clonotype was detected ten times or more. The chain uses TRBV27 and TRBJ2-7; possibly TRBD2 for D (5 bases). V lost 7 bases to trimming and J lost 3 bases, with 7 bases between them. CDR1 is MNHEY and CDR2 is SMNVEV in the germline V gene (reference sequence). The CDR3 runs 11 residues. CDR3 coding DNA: TGTGCCAGCAAAGAGGGCTACGAGCAGTACTTC. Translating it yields CASKEGYEQYF.

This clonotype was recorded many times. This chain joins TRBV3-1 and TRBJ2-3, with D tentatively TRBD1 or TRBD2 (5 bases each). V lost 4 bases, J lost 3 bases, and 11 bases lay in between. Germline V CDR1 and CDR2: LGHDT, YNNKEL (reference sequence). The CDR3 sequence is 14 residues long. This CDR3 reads CASSLGTKTDTQYF. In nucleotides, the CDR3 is TGTGCCAGCAGCCTTGGGACGAAAACAGATACGCAGTATTTT.

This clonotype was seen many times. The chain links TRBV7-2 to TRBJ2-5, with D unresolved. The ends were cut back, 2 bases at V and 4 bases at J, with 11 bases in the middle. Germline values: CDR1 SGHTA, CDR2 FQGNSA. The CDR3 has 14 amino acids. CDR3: CASSLYGNSETQYF. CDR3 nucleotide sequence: TGTGCCAGCAGCTTATACGGAAATTCAGAGACCCAGTACTTC.

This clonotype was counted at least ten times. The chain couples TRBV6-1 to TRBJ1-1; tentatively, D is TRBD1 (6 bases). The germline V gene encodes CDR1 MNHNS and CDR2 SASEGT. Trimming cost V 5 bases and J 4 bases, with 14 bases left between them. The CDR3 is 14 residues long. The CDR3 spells CASSLNRESTEAFF. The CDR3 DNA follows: TGTGCCAGCAGTTTAAACAGGGAAAGCACTGAAGCTTTCTTT.

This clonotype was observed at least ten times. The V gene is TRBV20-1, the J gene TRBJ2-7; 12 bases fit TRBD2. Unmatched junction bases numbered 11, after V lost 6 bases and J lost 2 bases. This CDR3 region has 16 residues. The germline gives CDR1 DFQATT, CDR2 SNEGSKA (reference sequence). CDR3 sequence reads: CSALTSGGARTYEQYF. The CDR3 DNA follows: TGCAGTGCCTTGACTAGCGGGGGCGCAAGAACCTACGAGCAGTACTTC.